The 3 T cell receptor beta chains below come from one sample, sequenced in a study of STAT5B mutations in CD4+ large granular lymphocyte leukemia. Produced via immunoSEQ multiplex PCR; TCRdb's table is partial and in-frame only. Seen here are roughly 25,000 clones, about 80% observed once, and the top ten hold approximately 9.5%. Sequencing was performed on CD4+ T cells from blood buffy coats. The receptors originated from a human donor in good health.

The chain recombines TRBV19 with TRBJ2-2; no definite D call. Germline V gene data show CDR1 as LNHDA and CDR2 as SQIVND (reference sequence). V was pared by 9 bases and J by 7 bases, with 12 bases between. The CDR3 extends over 12 amino acids. The CDR3 DNA reads as TGTGCCAGCAGCCGCCAGGACGGGGAGCTGTTTTTT. Amino acids: CASSRQDGELFF.

The chain uses TRBV28 and TRBJ1-1; 8 bases line up with TRBD1. CDR3 length equals 14 residues. CDR1 and CDR2 (germline): MDHEN, SYDVKM. J was trimmed by 4 bases and V by 6 bases; bases with no gene match: 7. CDR3 sequence (DNA): TGTGCCAGCAGCTATACAGGGGGGACCACTGAAGCTTTCTTT. It is translated as CASSYTGGTTEAFF.

The V and J genes are TRBV5-4 and TRBJ1-2; D is uncertain. Trimming removed 4 bases at V and 7 bases at J, with 20 bases between. The CDR3 loop spans 15 amino acids. Germline CDR1 SGHNT, CDR2 YYREEE (reference sequence). This CDR3 is CASSAGNFARGGYTF. CDR3 DNA: TGTGCCAGCAGCGCCGGGAACTTCGCACGCGGTGGCTACACCTTC.